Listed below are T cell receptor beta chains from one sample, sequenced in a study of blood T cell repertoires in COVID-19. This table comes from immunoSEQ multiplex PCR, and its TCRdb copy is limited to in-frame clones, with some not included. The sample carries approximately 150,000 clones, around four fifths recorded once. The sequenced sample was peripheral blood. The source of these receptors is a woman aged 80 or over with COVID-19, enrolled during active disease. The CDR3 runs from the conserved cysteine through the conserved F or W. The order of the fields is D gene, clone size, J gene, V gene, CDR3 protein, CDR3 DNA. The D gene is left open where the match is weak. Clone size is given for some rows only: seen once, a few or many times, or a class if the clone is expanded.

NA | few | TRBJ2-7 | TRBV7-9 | CASSLGQQGSEQYF | TGTGCCAGCAGCTTAGGGCAACAGGGTTCCGAGCAGTACTTC
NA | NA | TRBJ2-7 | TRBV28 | CASSFSGLSSYEQYF | TGTGCCAGCAGTTTTTCGGGACTTAGCTCCTACGAGCAGTACTTC
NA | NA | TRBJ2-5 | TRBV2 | CANQDREATQYF | TGTGCCAACCAAGACAGGGAGGCGACCCAGTACTTC
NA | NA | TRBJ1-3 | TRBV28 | CASSRFSLLTGNTIYF | TGTGCCAGCAGCCGTTTTAGTCTACTTACTGGAAACACCATATATTTT
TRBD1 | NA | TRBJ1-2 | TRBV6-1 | CASSDGTGDYGYTF | TGTGCCAGCAGTGATGGGACAGGCGATTATGGCTACACCTTC
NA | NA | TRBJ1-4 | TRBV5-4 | CASSLYSGTPNEKLFF | TGTGCCAGCAGCTTGTACTCCGGGACACCTAATGAAAAACTGTTTTTT
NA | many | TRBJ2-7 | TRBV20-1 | CSARTQYEQYF | TGCAGTGCTAGGACTCAGTACGAGCAGTACTTC
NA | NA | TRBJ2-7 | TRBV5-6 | CASSLQGFEQYF | TGTGCCAGCAGCTTGCAGGGTTTCGAGCAGTACTTC
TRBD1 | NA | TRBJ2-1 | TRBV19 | CASTIAGGLNEQFF | TGTGCCAGTACGATCGCAGGGGGTCTCAATGAGCAGTTCTTC
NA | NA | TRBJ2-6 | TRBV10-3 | CATAAGISGANVLTF | TGTGCCACCGCGGCAGGGATCTCTGGGGCCAACGTCCTGACTTTC
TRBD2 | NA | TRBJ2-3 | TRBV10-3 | CAISDMAGGEKSTDTQYF | TGTGCCATCAGTGACATGGCGGGAGGGGAAAAGAGCACAGATACGCAGTATTTT
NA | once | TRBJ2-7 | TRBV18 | CASSPFSGTNYEQYF | TGTGCCAGCTCACCTTTCAGCGGAACCAACTACGAGCAGTACTTC
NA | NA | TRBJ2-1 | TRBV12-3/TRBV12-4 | CASRPDPSGEQFF | TGTGCCAGCAGGCCGGATCCCTCAGGTGAGCAGTTCTTC
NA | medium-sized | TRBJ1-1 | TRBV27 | CASSFSGGWNTEAFF | TGTGCCAGCAGTTTCTCGGGGGGCTGGAACACTGAAGCTTTCTTT
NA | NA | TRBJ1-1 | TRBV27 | CASTTGTTGEAFF | TGTGCCAGCACTACAGGGACGACAGGAGAAGCTTTCTTT
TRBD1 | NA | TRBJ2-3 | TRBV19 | CASRSRGLTQYF | TGTGCCAGTCGGAGCAGGGGGCTTACGCAGTATTTT